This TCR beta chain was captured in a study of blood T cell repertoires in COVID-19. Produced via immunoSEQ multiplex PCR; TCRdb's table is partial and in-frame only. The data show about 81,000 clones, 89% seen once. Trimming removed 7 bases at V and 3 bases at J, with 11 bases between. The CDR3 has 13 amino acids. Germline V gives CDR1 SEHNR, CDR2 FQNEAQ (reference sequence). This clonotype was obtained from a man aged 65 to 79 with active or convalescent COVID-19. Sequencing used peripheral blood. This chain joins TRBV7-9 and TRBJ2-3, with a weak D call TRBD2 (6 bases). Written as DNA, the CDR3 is TGTGCCAGCATGCGTGGGGGGACAGATACGCAGTATTTT. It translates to CASMRGGTDTQYF.